The source of this TCR beta chain is a study of T cells in tuberculosis. Study-level information: IGRA-negative adolescents, IGRA-positive adolescents with latent tuberculosis and adults with active tuberculosis formed this South African cohort.

The CDR3 covers 13 residues. Trimming removed 2 bases at V and 2 bases at J, with 8 bases between. Germline V CDR1 and CDR2: SGHRS, YFSETQ. Specified time point: new active TB diagnosis, blood taken before or within 7 days of starting treatment. Active tuberculosis patients were new diagnoses, HIV-seronegative, South African, and aged 18 years or older. Produced via immunoSEQ multiplex PCR; TCRdb's table is partial and in-frame only. This sample carries approximately 31,000 clones, about 83% of them seen once, and the ten largest clones take 4% to 6.5%. The source material was PBMCs, sampled at tuberculosis diagnosis. The V gene is TRBV5-1, the J gene TRBJ2-7, with unresolved D. The clonotype originates from an adult with tuberculosis. The CDR3 sequence: CASSLEETYEQYF. CDR3 in DNA: TGCGCCAGCAGCTTAGAGGAAACCTACGAGCAGTACTTC.